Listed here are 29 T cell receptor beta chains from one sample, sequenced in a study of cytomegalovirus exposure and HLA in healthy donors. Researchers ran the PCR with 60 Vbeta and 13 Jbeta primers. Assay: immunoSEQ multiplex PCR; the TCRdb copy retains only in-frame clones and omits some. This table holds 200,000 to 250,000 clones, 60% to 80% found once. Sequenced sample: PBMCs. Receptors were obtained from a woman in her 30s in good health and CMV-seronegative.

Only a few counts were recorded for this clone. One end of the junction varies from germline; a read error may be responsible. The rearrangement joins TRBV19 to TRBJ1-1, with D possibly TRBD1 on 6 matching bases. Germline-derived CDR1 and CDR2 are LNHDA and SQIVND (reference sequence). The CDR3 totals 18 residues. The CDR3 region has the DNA TGTGCCATTAGTATACCTAGGGTATATAGGGGGTTAAACACTGAAGCTTTCTTT. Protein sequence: CAISIPRVYRGLNTEAFF.

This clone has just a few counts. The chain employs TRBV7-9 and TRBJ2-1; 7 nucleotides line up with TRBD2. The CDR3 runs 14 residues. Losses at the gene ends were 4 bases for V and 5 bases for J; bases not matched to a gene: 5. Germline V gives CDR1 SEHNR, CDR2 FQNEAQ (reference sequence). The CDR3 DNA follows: TGTGCCAGCAGCTGGGGGGGTCGACACAATGAGCAGTTCTTC. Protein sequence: CASSWGGRHNEQFF.

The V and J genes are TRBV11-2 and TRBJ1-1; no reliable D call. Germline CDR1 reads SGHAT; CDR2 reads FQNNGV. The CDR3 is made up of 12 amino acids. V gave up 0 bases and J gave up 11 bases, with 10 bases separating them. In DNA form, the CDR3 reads TGTGCCAGCAGCTTAGACTCTAAAACGGCTTTCTTT. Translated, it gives CASSLDSKTAFF.

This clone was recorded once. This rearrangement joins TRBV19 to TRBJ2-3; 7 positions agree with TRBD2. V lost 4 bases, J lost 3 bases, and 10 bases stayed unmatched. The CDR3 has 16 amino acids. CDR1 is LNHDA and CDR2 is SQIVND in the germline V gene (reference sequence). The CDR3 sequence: CASSNPGREWTDTQYF. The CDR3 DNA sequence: TGTGCCAGTAGTAACCCGGGGCGGGAGTGGACAGATACGCAGTATTTT.

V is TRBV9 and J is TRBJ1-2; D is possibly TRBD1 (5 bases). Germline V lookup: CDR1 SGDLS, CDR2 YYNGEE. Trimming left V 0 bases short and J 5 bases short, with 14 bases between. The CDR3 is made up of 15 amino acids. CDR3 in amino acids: CASSVGGGALYGYTF. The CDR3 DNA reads TGTGCCAGCAGCGTAGGAGGAGGGGCTCTATATGGCTACACCTTC.

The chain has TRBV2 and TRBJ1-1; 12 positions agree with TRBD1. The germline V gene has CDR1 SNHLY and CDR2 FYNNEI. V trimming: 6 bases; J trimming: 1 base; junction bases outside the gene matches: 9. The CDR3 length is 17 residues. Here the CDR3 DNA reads TGTGCCAGCAGGCCCTCCGGGACAGGGGGCAAGAACACTGAAGCTTTCTTT. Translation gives CASRPSGTGGKNTEAFF.

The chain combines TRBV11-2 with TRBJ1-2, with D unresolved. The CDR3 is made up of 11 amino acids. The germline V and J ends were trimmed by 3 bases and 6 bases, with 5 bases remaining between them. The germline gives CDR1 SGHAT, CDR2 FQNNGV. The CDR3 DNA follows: TGTGCCAGCAGCTTGTCTCATGGCTACACCTTC. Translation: CASSLSHGYTF.

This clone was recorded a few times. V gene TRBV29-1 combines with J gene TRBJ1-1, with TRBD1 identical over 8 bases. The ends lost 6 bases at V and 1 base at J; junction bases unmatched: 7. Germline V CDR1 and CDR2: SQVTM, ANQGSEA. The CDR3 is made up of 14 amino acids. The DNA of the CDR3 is TGCAGCGTCATTCAGGGGGCTGGGAACACTGAAGCTTTCTTT. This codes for CSVIQGAGNTEAFF. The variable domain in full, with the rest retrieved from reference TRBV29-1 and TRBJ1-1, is SAVISQKPSRDICQRGTSLTIQCQVDSQVTMMFWYRQQPGQSLTLIATANQGSEATYESGFVIDKFPISRPNLTFSTLTVSNMSPEDSSIYLCSVIQGAGNTEAFFGQGTRLTVV.

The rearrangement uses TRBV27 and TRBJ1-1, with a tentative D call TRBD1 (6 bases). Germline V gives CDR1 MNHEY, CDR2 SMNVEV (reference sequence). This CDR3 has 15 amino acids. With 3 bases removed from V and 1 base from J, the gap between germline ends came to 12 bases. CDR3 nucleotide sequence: TGTGCCAGCAGTTTCTCCGACAGGACGAACACTGAAGCTTTCTTT. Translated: CASSFSDRTNTEAFF.

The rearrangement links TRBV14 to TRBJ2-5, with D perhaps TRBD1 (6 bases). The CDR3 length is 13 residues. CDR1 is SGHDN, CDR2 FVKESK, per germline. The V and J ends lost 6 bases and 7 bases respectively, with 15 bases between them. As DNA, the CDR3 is TGTGCCAGCAGTCCAGACCTCAGGGGGACCCAGTACTTC. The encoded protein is CASSPDLRGTQYF.

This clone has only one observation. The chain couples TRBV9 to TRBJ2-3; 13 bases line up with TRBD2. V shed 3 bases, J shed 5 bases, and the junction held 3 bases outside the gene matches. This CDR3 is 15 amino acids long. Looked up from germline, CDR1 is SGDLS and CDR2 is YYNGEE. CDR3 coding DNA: TGTGCCAGCAGCGCAGGACTAGCGGGAGTAGATACGCAGTATTTT. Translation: CASSAGLAGVDTQYF.

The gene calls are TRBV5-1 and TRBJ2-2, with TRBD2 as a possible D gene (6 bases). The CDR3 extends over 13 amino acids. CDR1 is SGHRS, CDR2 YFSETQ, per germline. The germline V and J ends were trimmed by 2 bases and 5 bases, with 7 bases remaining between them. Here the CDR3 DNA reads TGCGCCAGCAGCTTCGGGGGAACCGGGGAGCTGTTTTTT. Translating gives CASSFGGTGELFF.

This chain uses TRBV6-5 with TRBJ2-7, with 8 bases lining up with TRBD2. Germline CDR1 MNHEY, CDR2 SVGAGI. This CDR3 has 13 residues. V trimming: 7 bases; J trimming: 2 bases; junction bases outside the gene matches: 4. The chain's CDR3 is CASKAGGTYEQYF. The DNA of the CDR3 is TGTGCCAGCAAGGCGGGGGGAACCTACGAGCAGTACTTC.

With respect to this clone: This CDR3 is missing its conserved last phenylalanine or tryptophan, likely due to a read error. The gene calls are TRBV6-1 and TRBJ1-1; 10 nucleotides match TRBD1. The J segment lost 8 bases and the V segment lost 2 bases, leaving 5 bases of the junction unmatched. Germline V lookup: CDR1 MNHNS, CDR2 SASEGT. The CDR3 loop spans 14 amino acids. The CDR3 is CASSEFGTGEEAFS. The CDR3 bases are TGTGCCAGCAGTGAATTTGGGACAGGGGAAGAAGCTTTCTCT.

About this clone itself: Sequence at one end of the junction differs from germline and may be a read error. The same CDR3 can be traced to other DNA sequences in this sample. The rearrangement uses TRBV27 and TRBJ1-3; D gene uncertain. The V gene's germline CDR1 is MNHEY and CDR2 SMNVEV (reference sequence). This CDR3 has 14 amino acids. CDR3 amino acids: CASSLGGSGNTIYF. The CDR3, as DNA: TGTGCCAGTAGTTTAGGAGGGTCTGGAAACACCATATATTTT.

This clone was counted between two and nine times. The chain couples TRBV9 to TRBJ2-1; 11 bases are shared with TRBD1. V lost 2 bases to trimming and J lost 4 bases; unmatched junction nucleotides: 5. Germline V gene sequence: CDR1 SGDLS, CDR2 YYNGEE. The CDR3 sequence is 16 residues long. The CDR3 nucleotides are TGTGCCAGCAGCGTGGCGGGACAGGGGGGGTACAATGAGCAGTTCTTC. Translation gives CASSVAGQGGYNEQFF.

CDR3 amino acids: CASSLGRVGRDTEAFF. The CDR3 DNA reads TGTGCCAGCAGCTTGGGGAGGGTGGGGCGGGATACTGAAGCTTTCTTT. The chain combines TRBV11-2 with TRBJ1-1, with TRBD1 as a possible D gene (5 bases). Germline V gene data show CDR1 as SGHAT and CDR2 as FQNNGV. The ends were cut back, 3 bases at V and 5 bases at J, with 19 bases in the middle. This CDR3 has 16 amino acids.

The DNA for the CDR3 is TGTGCCAGCACAAGGGGAAGCTCTGGGGCCAACGTCCTGACTTTC. Its translation is CASTRGSSGANVLTF. This chain connects TRBV9 to TRBJ2-6, with D perhaps matching TRBD1 (5 bases). The CDR3 loop spans 15 amino acids. The germline V gene has CDR1 SGDLS and CDR2 YYNGEE. V was pared by 6 bases and J by 0 bases, with 10 bases between. Looking up the rest from reference TRBV9 and TRBJ2-6 gives the full variable domain: DSGVTQTPKHLITATGQRVTLRCSPRSGDLSVYWYQQSLDQGLQFLIQYYNGEERAKGNILERFSAQQFPDLHSELNLSSLELGDSALYFCASTRGSSGANVLTFGAGSRLTVL.

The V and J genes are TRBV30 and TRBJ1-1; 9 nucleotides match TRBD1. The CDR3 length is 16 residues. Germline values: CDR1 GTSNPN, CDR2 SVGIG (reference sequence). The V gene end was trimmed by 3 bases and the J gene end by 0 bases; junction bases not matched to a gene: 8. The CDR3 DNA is TGTGCCTGGAGGTCCGGGACAGGGCACATGAACACTGAAGCTTTCTTT. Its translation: CAWRSGTGHMNTEAFF.

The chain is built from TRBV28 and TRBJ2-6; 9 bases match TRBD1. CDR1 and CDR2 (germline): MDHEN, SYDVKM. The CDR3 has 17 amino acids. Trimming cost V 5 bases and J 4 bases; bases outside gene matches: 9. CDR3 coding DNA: TGTGCCAGCAGTACTCGGGACAGGGCAAAGGGGGCCAACGTCCTGACTTTC. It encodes CASSTRDRAKGANVLTF.

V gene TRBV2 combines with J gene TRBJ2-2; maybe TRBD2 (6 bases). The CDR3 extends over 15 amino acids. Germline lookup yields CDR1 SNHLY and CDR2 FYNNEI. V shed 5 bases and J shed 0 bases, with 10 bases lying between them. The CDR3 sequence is CASSPGRPNTGELFF. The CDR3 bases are TGTGCCAGCAGTCCAGGGAGGCCGAACACCGGGGAGCTGTTTTTT.

CDR3 in DNA: TGTGCCAGCAGTTACCCGCCCATTGCCACCAGGGAAAAACTGTTTTTT. It translates to CASSYPPIATREKLFF. V is TRBV6-5 and J is TRBJ1-4; D call uncertain. Germline V gene lookup returns CDR1 MNHEY and CDR2 SVGAGI. This CDR3 has 16 amino acids. V was clipped by 2 bases and J by 8 bases, with 18 bases between them.

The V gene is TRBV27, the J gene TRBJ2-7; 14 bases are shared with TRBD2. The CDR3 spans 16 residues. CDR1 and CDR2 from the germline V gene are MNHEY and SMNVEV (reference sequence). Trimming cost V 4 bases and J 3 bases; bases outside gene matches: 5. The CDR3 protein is CASSWTGTSGSYEQYF. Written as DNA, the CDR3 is TGTGCCAGCAGTTGGACCGGGACTAGCGGGAGCTACGAGCAGTACTTC.

The DNA for the CDR3 is TGTGCCAGCACGGCAATGGTCCGGACAGGGGATTCCAATGGCTACACCTTC. Translation gives CASTAMVRTGDSNGYTF. The chain recombines TRBV7-9 with TRBJ1-2, with 9 bases fitting TRBD1. The CDR3 consists of 17 residues. The V gene's germline CDR1 is SEHNR and CDR2 FQNEAQ (reference sequence). The ends lost 7 bases at V and 6 bases at J; junction bases unmatched: 18.

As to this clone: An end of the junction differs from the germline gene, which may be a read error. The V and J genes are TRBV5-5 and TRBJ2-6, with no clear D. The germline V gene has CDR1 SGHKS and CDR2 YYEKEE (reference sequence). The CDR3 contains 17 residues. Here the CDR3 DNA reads TGTGTCAGCAGCTTGGTTTCTTGGGCTACTGGGGCCAACGTCCTGACTTTC. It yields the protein CVSSLVSWATGANVLTF.

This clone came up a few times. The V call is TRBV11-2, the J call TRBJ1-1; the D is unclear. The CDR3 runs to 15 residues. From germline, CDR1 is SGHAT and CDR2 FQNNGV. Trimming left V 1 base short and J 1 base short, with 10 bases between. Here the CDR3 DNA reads TGTGCCAGCAGCTTAGCAGAGGCCGGGAACACTGAAGCTTTCTTT. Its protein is CASSLAEAGNTEAFF. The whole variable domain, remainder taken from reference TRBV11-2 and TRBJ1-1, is EAGVAQSPRYKIIEKRQSVAFWCNPISGHATLYWYQQILGQGPKLLIQFQNNGVVDDSQLPKDRFSAERLKGVDSTLKIQPAKLEDSAVYLCASSLAEAGNTEAFFGQGTRLTVV.

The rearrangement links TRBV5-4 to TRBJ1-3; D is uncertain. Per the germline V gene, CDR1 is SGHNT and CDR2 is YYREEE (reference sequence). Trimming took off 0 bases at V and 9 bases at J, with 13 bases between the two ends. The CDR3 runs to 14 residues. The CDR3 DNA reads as TGTGCCAGCAGCTTGGCCGAAGCCAGAGGCACCATATATTTT. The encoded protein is CASSLAEARGTIYF.

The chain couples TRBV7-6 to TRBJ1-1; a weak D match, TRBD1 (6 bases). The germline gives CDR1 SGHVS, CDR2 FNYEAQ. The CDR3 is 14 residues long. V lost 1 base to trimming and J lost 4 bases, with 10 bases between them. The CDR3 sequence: CASSLDARGTEAFF. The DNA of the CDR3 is TGTGCCAGCAGCTTAGACGCCAGGGGCACTGAAGCTTTCTTT.

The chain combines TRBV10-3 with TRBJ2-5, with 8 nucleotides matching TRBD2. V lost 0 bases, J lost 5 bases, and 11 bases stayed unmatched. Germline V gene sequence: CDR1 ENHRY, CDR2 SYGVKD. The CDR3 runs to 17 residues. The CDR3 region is CAISESLSGSSSETQYF. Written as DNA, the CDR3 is TGTGCCATCAGTGAGTCGTTGAGCGGGAGCTCGTCCGAGACCCAGTACTTC.